One sample yielded the 22 T cell receptor beta chains listed below, sequenced in a study of cytomegalovirus exposure and HLA in healthy donors. Profiling relied on immunoSEQ multiplex PCR, and the TCRdb table lists in-frame clones only, not all of them. Found here are 250,000 or so clones, 90% of them singletons; the top ten hold around 0.34%. Sequenced input: PBMCs. The receptor set was obtained from a woman under 30 in good health and CMV-seronegative.

This chain joins TRBV7-8 and TRBJ1-3; 7 nucleotides match TRBD1. The CDR3 sequence is 14 residues long. The V gene end was trimmed by 5 bases and the J gene end by 4 bases; junction bases not matched to a gene: 5. Germline V CDR1 and CDR2: SGHVS, FQNEAQ. In DNA, the CDR3 is TGTGCCAGCAGCCCTGGGACAGTCGGAAACACCATATATTTT. This sequence encodes CASSPGTVGNTIYF.

This clone appeared a single time. This rearrangement joins TRBV6-5 to TRBJ2-1; TRBD2 is a possible D gene (6 bases). This CDR3 spans 15 amino acids. V lost 6 bases and J lost 4, with 16 bases in between. Germline V gives CDR1 MNHEY, CDR2 SVGAGI. In DNA, the CDR3 is TGTGCCAGCAGCCTCTTCGCGGGGAAATACAATGAGCAGTTCTTC. Its protein is CASSLFAGKYNEQFF.

The gene calls are TRBV6-5 and TRBJ2-1; D gene uncertain. V lost 7 bases to trimming and J lost 3 bases, with 10 bases between them. CDR3 length: 13 residues. In germline, CDR1 is MNHEY, CDR2 SVGAGI. The CDR3 reads CASNRFYYNEQFF. CDR3 DNA sequence: TGTGCCAGCAACAGATTCTACTACAATGAGCAGTTCTTC.

The table lists this clone with a few counts. This sequence joins TRBV2 and TRBJ2-7, with 11 positions matching TRBD1. The J segment lost 4 bases and the V segment lost 3 bases, leaving 5 bases of the junction unmatched. Germline V gives CDR1 SNHLY, CDR2 FYNNEI. CDR3 length: 15 residues. In DNA form, the CDR3 reads TGTGCCAGCAGTGATTGGACAGGGGGCTGGTACGAGCAGTACTTC. It specifies CASSDWTGGWYEQYF.

A few counts support this clone. CDR3 DNA: TGTGCCAGCAGCCGACTGTTTATACGTCAGCCCCAGCATTTT. It yields the protein CASSRLFIRQPQHF. The chain uses TRBV11-2 and TRBJ1-5; no firm D call. The CDR3 sequence is 14 residues long. V lost 5 bases and J lost 6, with 14 bases in between. Germline V gives CDR1 SGHAT, CDR2 FQNNGV.

V usage is TRBV9 and J usage is TRBJ2-2, with 7 bases fitting TRBD1. CDR3 length: 17 residues. The V gene end was trimmed by 4 bases and the J gene end by 2 bases; junction bases not matched to a gene: 11. In germline, CDR1 is SGDLS, CDR2 YYNGEE. This CDR3 is CASSLNSGTENTGELFF. In DNA form, the CDR3 reads TGTGCCAGCAGCCTAAACTCCGGGACAGAAAACACCGGGGAGCTGTTTTTT.

The chain is built from TRBV6-1 and TRBJ2-7; TRBD1 matches at 7 bases. CDR1 is MNHNS, CDR2 SASEGT, per germline. The CDR3 spans 15 residues. The V segment lost 3 bases and the J segment 7 bases; nucleotides outside the gene matches: 12. In DNA, the CDR3 is TGTGCCAGCAGTGACCTAACAGGGGCGCCCGGGGAGCAGTACGTC. Its protein product is CASSDLTGAPGEQYV.

The chain employs TRBV11-1 and TRBJ2-3; TRBD2 aligns across 9 bases. The CDR3 totals 17 residues. Germline loops: CDR1 SGHAT, CDR2 FQDESV (reference sequence). J was trimmed by 0 bases and V by 5 bases; bases with no gene match: 9. The CDR3 DNA reads TGTGCCAGCAGCGCAGGACTAGCGAACCGTAGCACAGATACGCAGTATTTT. The encoded protein is CASSAGLANRSTDTQYF.

This chain joins TRBV4-1 and TRBJ2-1, with 7 bases matching TRBD2. Germline assignment: CDR1 MGHRA and CDR2 YSYEKL. V lost 4 bases and J lost 0; bases outside the gene matches: 15. CDR3 length: 19 residues. CDR3 region: CASSPRTRPLYSSYNEQFF. DNA of the CDR3: TGCGCCAGCAGCCCTCGGACTAGGCCTCTCTATAGCTCCTACAATGAGCAGTTCTTC.

The chain carries TRBV5-1 and TRBJ2-7; 9 nucleotides agree with TRBD1. There are 16 residues in the CDR3. CDR1 and CDR2 (germline): SGHRS, YFSETQ. The ends lost 0 bases at V and 1 base at J; junction bases unmatched: 5. CDR3 in DNA: TGCGCCAGCAGCTTGGGGGGACAGGGACGATCCTACGAGCAGTACGTC. This encodes CASSLGGQGRSYEQYV.

The CDR3 sequence: CASSSPGTPYNEQFF. The DNA of the CDR3 is TGTGCCAGCAGCTCCCCCGGTACTCCGTACAATGAGCAGTTCTTC. The genes are TRBV7-9 and TRBJ2-1, with D unresolved. Germline V gene sequence: CDR1 SEHNR, CDR2 FQNEAQ (reference sequence). The CDR3 loop spans 15 amino acids. The V gene lost 4 bases and the J gene lost 4 bases, with 14 bases spanning the gap. Together with reference TRBV7-9 and TRBJ2-1, the CDR3 gives the full variable domain: DTGVSQNPRHKITKRGQNVTFRCDPISEHNRLYWYRQTLGQGPEFLTYFQNEAQLEKSRLLSDRFSAERPKGSFSTLEIQRTEQGDSAMYLCASSSPGTPYNEQFFGPGTRLTVL.

The chain joins TRBV9 to TRBJ2-2; 7 positions match TRBD1. The CDR3 is 15 residues long. Germline V gene sequence: CDR1 SGDLS, CDR2 YYNGEE. The junction had 8 bases not matched to a gene; V was cut back by 3 bases and J by 6 bases. The CDR3 protein is CASSGRQGYPGELFF. The CDR3 region has the DNA TGTGCCAGCAGCGGAAGACAGGGATACCCCGGGGAGCTGTTTTTT.

This chain uses TRBV19 with TRBJ2-7; a weak D match, TRBD2 (6 bases). Trimming shortened V by 5 bases and J by 2 bases, and 16 bases separated the two germline ends. CDR1 and CDR2 from the germline V gene are LNHDA and SQIVND (reference sequence). The CDR3 covers 15 residues. CDR3 region: CASSPGGTPTYEQYF. The CDR3 bases are TGTGCCAGTAGTCCGGGCGGGACGCCCACCTACGAGCAGTACTTC.

The DNA of the CDR3 is TGTGCCAGCCACGGGATGGTGGGGACTGAAGCTTTCTTT. This translates into CASHGMVGTEAFF. This chain connects TRBV7-6 to TRBJ1-1; D remains unclear. The germline gives CDR1 SGHVS, CDR2 FNYEAQ. V lost 8 bases, J lost 5 bases, and 15 bases lay in between. This CDR3 is 13 amino acids long.

The chain links TRBV7-9 to TRBJ1-2; D perhaps matches TRBD1 (5 bases). V lost 5 bases to trimming and J lost 3 bases, with 19 bases between them. This CDR3 contains 16 residues. Per germline, CDR1 SEHNR and CDR2 FQNEAQ (reference sequence). The CDR3 here is CASSPPHAGQDYGYTF. Here the CDR3 DNA reads TGTGCCAGCAGCCCCCCTCACGCAGGACAAGACTATGGCTACACCTTC.

This rearrangement joins TRBV2 to TRBJ2-4; 12 nucleotides agree with TRBD2. V shed 2 bases and J 1 base; nucleotides not matched to a gene: 6. From germline, CDR1 is SNHLY and CDR2 FYNNEI. CDR3 length equals 18 residues. The CDR3 here is CASSELAGGVWAKNIQYF. In nucleotides, the CDR3 is TGTGCCAGCAGTGAACTAGCGGGGGGGGTATGGGCCAAAAACATTCAGTACTTC.

The chain carries TRBV7-9 and TRBJ1-1; the D gene is possibly TRBD1 (6 bases). Germline V lookup: CDR1 SEHNR, CDR2 FQNEAQ (reference sequence). This CDR3 has 13 residues. Trimming pared 1 base from V and 10 bases from J, leaving 13 bases between. CDR3 protein: CASSLDGQGRAFF. CDR3 DNA: TGTGCCAGCAGCTTAGATGGTCAGGGGAGAGCTTTCTTT.

This rearrangement joins TRBV2 to TRBJ1-4, with TRBD1 matching 7 bases. V lost 6 bases to trimming and J lost 0 bases; unmatched junction nucleotides: 4. Germline V gene sequence: CDR1 SNHLY, CDR2 FYNNEI. The CDR3 loop spans 15 amino acids. The CDR3 spells CASRDRTATNEKLFF. The DNA for the CDR3 is TGTGCCAGCAGGGACAGGACAGCAACTAATGAAAAACTGTTTTTT.

This clone has just one count. The chain links TRBV7-2 to TRBJ2-3; D is possibly TRBD2 (5 bases). V was trimmed by 1 base and J by 2 bases, leaving 13 bases between them. Germline V gives CDR1 SGHTA, CDR2 FQGNSA. This CDR3 is built from 16 residues. The CDR3 spells CASSLVPRGITDTQYF. The CDR3 DNA sequence: TGTGCCAGCAGCTTAGTCCCCCGGGGAATCACAGATACGCAGTATTTT.

The CDR3 here is CASGLRQGSLNTEAFF. The CDR3 nucleotides are TGTGCTAGTGGTTTGCGGCAGGGAAGCTTGAACACTGAAGCTTTCTTT. This sequence joins TRBV12-5 and TRBJ1-1; D is possibly TRBD1 (5 bases). The CDR3 is made up of 16 amino acids. Germline CDR1 is LGHNT and CDR2 is FRNRAP. V lost 2 bases, J lost 0 bases, and 13 bases lay in between.

The chain recombines TRBV7-2 with TRBJ2-5, with D perhaps matching TRBD2 (5 bases). There are 15 residues in the CDR3. From germline, CDR1 is SGHTA and CDR2 FQGNSA. The germline V and J ends were trimmed by 0 bases and 9 bases, with 17 bases remaining between them. DNA for the CDR3: TGTGCCAGCAGCTTAGCGCGGCTCCGAACGAGGGCCCAGTACTTC. As protein: CASSLARLRTRAQYF.

This sequence joins TRBV29-1 and TRBJ2-3; D unclear. V shed 8 bases and J shed 5 bases, with 11 bases lying between them. Germline CDR1 and CDR2: SQVTM and ANQGSEA. The CDR3 length is 11 residues. The CDR3 loop is CSLASGDTQYF. CDR3 bases: TGCAGCCTTGCATCAGGAGATACGCAGTATTTT.